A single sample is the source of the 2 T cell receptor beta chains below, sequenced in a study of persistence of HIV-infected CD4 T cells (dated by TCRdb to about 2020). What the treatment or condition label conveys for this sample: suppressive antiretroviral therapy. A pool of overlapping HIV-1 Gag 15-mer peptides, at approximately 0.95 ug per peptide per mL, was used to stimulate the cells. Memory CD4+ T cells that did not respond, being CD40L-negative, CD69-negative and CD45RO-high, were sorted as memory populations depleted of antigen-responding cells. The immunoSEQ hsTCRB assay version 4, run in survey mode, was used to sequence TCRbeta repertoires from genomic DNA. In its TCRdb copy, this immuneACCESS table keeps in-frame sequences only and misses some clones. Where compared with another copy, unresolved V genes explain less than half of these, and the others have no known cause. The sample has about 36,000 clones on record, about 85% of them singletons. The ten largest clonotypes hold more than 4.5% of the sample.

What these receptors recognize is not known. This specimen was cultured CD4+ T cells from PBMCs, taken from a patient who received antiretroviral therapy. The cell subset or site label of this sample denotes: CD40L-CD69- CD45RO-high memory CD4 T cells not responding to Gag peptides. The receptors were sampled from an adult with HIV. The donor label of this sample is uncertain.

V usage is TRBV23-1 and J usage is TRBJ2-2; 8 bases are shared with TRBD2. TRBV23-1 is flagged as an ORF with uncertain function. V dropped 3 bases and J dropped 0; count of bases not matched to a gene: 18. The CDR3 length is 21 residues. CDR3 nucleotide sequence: TGCGCCAGCAGTCACCCAATTTGCTTAGCGGGGAACTCCCCGAACACCGGGGAGCTGTTTTTT. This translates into CASSHPICLAGNSPNTGELFF.

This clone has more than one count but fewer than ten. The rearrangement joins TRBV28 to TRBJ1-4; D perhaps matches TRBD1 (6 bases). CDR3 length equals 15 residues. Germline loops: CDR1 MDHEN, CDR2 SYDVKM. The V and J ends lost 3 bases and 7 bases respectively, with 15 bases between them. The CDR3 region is CASSFARGRGEKLFF. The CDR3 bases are TGTGCCAGCAGTTTCGCTCGGGGGCGGGGTGAAAAACTGTTTTTT. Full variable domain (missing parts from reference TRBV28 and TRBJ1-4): DVKVTQSSRYLVKRTGEKVFLECVQDMDHENMFWYRQDPGLGLRLIYFSYDVKMKEKGDIPEGYSVSREKKERFSLILESASTNQTSMYLCASSFARGRGEKLFFGSGTQLSVL.